This paragraph covers one T cell receptor (beta chain) sequence. This entry is derived from a study of blood T cell repertoires in COVID-19. Overall study: Both acute and convalescent COVID-19 samples were obtained from the United States, Italy and Spain.

The CDR3 consists of 16 residues. V trimming: 5 bases; J trimming: 3 bases; junction bases outside the gene matches: 9. The V gene's germline CDR1 is KGHSH and CDR2 LQKENI. Clones were sequenced by immunoSEQ multiplex PCR, and TCRdb holds only the in-frame ones, with some missing. The table records roughly 400,000 clones, about 88% of them present only once. Sequencing was done on a sample of PBMCs or T cells enriched from blood (not recorded which). The chain is built from TRBV18 and TRBJ1-4; the match to TRBD1 covers 7 bases. The clonotype was recovered from a young woman who had been exposed to COVID-19. The CDR3 region has the DNA TGTGCCAGCTCAACCAACAACAGGGGATCTAATGAAAAACTGTTTTTT. It specifies CASSTNNRGSNEKLFF.